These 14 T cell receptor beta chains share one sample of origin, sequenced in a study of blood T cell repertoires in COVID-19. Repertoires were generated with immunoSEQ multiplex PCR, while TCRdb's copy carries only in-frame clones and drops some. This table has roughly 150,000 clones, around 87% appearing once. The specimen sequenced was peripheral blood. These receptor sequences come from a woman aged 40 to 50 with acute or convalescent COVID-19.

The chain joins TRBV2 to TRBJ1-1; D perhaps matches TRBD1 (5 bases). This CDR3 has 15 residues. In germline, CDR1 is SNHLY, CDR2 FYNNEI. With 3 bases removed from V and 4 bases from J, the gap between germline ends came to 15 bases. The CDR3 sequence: CASSDKRGSVTEAFF. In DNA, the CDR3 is TGTGCCAGCAGTGACAAAAGGGGCTCTGTCACTGAAGCTTTCTTT.

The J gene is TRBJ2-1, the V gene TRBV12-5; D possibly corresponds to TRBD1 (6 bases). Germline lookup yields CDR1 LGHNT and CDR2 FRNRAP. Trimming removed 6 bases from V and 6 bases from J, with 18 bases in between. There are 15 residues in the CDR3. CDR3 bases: TGTGCTAGTGGATCCGGGACATTGAAGGGCAATGAGCAGTTCTTC. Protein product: CASGSGTLKGNEQFF.

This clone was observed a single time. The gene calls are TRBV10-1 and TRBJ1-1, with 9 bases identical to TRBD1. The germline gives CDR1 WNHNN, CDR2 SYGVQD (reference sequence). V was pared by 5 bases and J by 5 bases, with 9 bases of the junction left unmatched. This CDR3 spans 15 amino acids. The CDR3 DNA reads TGCGCCAGCAGTCGGGACAGGGACTTGAGGACTGAAGCTTTCTTT. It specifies CASSRDRDLRTEAFF.

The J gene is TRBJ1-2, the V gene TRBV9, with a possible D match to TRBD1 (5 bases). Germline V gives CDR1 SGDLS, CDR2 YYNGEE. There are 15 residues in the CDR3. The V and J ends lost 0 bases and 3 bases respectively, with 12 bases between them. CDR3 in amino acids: CASSVEDIGDYGYTF. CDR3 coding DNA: TGTGCCAGCAGCGTAGAGGACATCGGAGACTATGGCTACACCTTC. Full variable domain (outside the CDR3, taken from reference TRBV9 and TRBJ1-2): DSGVTQTPKHLITATGQRVTLRCSPRSGDLSVYWYQQSLDQGLQFLIQYYNGEERAKGNILERFSAQQFPDLHSELNLSSLELGDSALYFCASSVEDIGDYGYTFGSGTRLTVV.

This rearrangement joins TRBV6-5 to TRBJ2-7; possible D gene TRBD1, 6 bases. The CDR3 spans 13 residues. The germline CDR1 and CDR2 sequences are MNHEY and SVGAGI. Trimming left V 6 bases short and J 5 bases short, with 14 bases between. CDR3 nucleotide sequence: TGTGCCAGCAGAGCCACAGGGTACCACGAGCAGTACTTC. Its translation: CASRATGYHEQYF.

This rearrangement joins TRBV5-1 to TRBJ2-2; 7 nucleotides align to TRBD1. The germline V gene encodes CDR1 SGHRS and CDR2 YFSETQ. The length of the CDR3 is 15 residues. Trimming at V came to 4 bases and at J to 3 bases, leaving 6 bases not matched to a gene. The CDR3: CASSLRQGDTGELFF. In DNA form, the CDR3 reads TGCGCCAGCAGCCTAAGACAGGGTGACACCGGGGAGCTGTTTTTT.

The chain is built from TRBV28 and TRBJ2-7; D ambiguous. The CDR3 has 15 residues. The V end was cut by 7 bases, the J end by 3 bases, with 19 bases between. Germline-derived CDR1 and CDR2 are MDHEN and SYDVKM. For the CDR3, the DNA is TGTGCCAGCACCCTAGGTGGGTCCTCACTCTACGAGCAGTACTTC. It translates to CASTLGGSSLYEQYF.

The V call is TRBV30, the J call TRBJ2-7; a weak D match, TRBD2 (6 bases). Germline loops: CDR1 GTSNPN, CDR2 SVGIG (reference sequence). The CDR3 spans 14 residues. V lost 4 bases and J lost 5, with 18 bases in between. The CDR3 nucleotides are TGTGCCTGGATATTGGACTATAAACGGGACGAGCAGTACTTC. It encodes CAWILDYKRDEQYF.

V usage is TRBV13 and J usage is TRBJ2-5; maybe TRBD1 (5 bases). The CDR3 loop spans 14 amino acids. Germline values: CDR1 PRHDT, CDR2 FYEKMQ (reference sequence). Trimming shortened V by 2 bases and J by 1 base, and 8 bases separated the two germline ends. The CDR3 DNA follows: TGTGCCAGCAGCTTACAGGGTCCCCAAGAGACCCAGTACTTC. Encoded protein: CASSLQGPQETQYF.

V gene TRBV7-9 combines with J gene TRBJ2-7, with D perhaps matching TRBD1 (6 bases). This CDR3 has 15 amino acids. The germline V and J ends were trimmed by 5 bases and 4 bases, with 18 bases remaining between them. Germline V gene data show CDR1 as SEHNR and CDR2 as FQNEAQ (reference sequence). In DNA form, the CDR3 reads TGTGCCAGCAGCAATGGACAGATTGGACTTTACGAGCAGTACTTC. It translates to CASSNGQIGLYEQYF.

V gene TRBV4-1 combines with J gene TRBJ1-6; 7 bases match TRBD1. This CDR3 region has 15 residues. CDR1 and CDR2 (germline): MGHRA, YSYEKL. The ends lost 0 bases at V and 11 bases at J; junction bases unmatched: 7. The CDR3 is CASSQEDRTSTPLHF. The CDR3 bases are TGCGCCAGCAGCCAAGAGGACAGGACATCGACACCCCTCCACTTT.

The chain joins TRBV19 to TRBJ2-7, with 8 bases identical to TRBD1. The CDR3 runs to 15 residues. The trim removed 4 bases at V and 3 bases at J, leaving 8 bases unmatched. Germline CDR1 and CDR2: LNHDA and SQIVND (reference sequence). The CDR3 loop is CASSTTGTGYYEQYF. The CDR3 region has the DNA TGTGCCAGTAGTACAACCGGGACAGGATACTACGAGCAGTACTTC. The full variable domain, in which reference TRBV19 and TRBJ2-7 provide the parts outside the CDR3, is DGGITQSPKYLFRKEGQNVTLSCEQNLNHDAMYWYRQDPGQGLRLIYYSQIVNDFQKGDIAEGYSVSREKKESFPLTVTSAQKNPTAFYLCASSTTGTGYYEQYFGPGTRLTVT.

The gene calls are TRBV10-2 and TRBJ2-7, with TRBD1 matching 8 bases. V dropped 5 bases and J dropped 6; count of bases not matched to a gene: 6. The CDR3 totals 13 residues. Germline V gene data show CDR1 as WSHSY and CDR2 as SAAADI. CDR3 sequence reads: CASSSDRVGEQYF. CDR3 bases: TGCGCCAGCAGTTCGGACAGGGTTGGCGAGCAGTACTTC.

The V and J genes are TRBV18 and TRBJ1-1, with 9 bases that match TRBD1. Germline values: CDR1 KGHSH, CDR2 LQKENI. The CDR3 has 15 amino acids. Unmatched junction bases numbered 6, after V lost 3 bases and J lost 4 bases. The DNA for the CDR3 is TGTGCCAGCTCACCCCGGACAGGGGAGGGCACTGAAGCTTTCTTT. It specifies CASSPRTGEGTEAFF.